The clone carrying this T cell receptor (beta chain) is medium-sized by frequency. TRB amplification used 200 to 250 ng of peripheral blood genomic DNA. The germline CDR1 and CDR2 sequences are SQVTM and ANQGSEA. This CDR3 has 12 amino acids. The data are from a study of T cell clusters in autoimmune cytopenias. TRB was amplified by touch-down multiplex PCR, primer pools A and B combined. TCRdb re-analyzed the multiplex PCR reads; it lists each CDR3 protein once, without DNA. Its clone listing holds 6,500 to 10,000 distinct CDR3 sequences. Sequencing was carried out using peripheral blood. This TCR derives from a human donor with an autoimmune cytopenia or autoimmune hepatitis (not recorded which). The chain uses TRBV29-1 and TRBJ1-5. CDR3 protein: CSVAGSNQPQHF.